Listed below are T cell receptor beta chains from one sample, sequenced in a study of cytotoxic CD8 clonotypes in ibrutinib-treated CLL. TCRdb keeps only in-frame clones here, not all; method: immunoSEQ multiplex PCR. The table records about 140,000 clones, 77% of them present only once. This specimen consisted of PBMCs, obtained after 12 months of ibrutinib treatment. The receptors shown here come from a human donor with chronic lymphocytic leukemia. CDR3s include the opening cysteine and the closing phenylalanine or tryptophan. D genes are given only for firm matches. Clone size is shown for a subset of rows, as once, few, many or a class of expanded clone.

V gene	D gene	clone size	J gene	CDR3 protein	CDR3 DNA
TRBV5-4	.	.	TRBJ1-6	CASSLGVRAYSPLHF	TGTGCCAGCAGCTTAGGTGTCCGAGCCTATTCACCCCTCCACTTT
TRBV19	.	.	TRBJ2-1	CASNEGGTYNEQFF	TGTGCCAGTAATGAAGGGGGGACCTACAATGAGCAGTTCTTC
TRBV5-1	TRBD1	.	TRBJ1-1	CASSRTLQGAGEAFF	TGCGCCAGCAGCCGCACGCTACAGGGGGCAGGTGAAGCTTTCTTT
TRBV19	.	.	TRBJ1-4	CASSIGGGNEKLFF	TGTGCCAGTAGTATTGGAGGGGGAAATGAAAAACTGTTTTTT
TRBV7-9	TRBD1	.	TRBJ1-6	CASSTGWGTEPLNSPLHF	TGTGCCAGCAGCACCGGGTGGGGGACAGAGCCCCTTAATTCACCCCTCCACTTT
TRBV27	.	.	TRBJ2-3	CASSLRWGGRDTQYF	TGTGCCAGCAGTTTAAGGTGGGGGGGCCGAGATACGCAGTATTTT
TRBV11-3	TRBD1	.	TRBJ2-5	CASSSTGEETQYF	TGTGCCAGCAGCTCAACAGGGGAAGAGACCCAGTACTTC
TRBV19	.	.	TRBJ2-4	CASSRQDTLAKNIQYF	TGTGCCAGTAGTAGACAGGATACTCTAGCCAAAAACATTCAGTACTTC
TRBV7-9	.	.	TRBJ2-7	CASSLDEQYF	TGTGCCAGCAGCTTAGACGAGCAGTACTTC
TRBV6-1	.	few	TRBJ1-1	CASSEALGVMAFF	TGTGCCAGCAGTGAAGCCTTAGGGGTAATGGCTTTCTTT
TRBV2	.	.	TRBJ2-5	CASSGDGYQETQYF	TGTGCCAGCAGTGGGGACGGGTACCAAGAGACCCAGTACTTC
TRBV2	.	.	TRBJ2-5	CASSERKETQYF	TGTGCCAGCAGTGAGAGAAAAGAGACCCAGTACTTC
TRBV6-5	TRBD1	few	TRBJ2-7	CASSHKGQGLYEQYF	TGTGCCAGCAGCCACAAGGGACAGGGGCTCTACGAGCAGTACTTC
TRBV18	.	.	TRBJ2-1	CASSLSEERSQFF	TGTGCCAGCTCACTCAGCGAGGAAAGGTCACAGTTCTTC
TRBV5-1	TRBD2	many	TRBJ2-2	CASSSPRLAEYTGELFF	TGCGCCAGCAGCTCACCCAGACTAGCGGAGTACACCGGGGAGCTGTTTTTT
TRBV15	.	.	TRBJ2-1	CATSPLGTLYNEQFF	TGTGCCACCAGCCCCCTTGGGACCTTGTACAATGAGCAGTTCTTC
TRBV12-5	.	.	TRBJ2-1	CASGPIGGSSYNEQFF	TGTGCTAGTGGTCCCATCGGGGGCAGCTCCTACAATGAGCAGTTCTTC
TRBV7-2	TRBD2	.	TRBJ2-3	CASSLGGTSGPDTQYF	TGTGCCAGCAGCTTAGGAGGGACTAGCGGGCCAGATACGCAGTATTTT
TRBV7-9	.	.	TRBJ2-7	CASSFQGNEQYF	TGTGCCAGCAGCTTTCAGGGAAACGAGCAGTACTTC
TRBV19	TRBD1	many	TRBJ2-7	CASSTGTALEQYF	TGTGCCAGTAGTACCGGGACAGCTCTGGAGCAGTACTTC
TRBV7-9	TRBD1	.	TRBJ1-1	CASSLRQGLNTEAFF	TGTGCCAGCAGCTTGCGACAGGGACTGAACACTGAAGCTTTCTTT
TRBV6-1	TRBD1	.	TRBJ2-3	CASSYDRGGTDTQYF	TGTGCCAGCAGCTACGACAGGGGCGGGACAGATACGCAGTATTTT
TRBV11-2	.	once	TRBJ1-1	CASSLEGGVITEAFF	TGTGCCAGCAGCTTAGAGGGGGGCGTAATCACTGAAGCTTTCTTT
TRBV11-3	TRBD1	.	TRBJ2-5	CASSTYRGALETQYF	TGTGCCAGCAGCACCTACAGGGGAGCCCTAGAGACCCAGTACTTC
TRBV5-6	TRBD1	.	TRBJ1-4	CASSLFVDREATNEKLFF	TGTGCCAGCAGCTTGTTCGTGGACAGGGAGGCAACTAATGAAAAACTGTTTTTT
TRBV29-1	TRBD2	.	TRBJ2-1	CSVETSGYNEQFF	TGCAGCGTTGAAACTAGCGGCTACAATGAGCAGTTCTTC
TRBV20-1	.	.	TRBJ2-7	CSARAAYEQYF	TGCAGTGCTAGAGCAGCCTACGAGCAGTACTTC
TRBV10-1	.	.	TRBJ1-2	CASSDRGSHGYTF	TGCGCCAGCAGTGACAGGGGATCCCATGGCTACACCTTC
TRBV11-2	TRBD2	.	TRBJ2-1	CASSPGLAPGNEQFF	TGTGCCAGCAGCCCCGGACTAGCGCCAGGGAATGAGCAGTTCTTC
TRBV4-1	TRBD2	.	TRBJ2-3	CASSQDSGSSTDTQYF	TGCGCCAGCAGCCAAGACAGCGGGAGTAGCACAGATACGCAGTATTTT
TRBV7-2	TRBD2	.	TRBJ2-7	CASSLAGGPYEQYF	TGTGCCAGCAGCTTAGCGGGAGGGCCCTACGAGCAGTACTTC
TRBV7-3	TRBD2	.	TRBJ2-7	CASSLLAGGYEQYF	TGTGCCAGCAGCTTACTAGCGGGAGGCTACGAGCAGTACTTC
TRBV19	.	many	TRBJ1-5	CASSMTPTTGRNQPQHF	TGTGCCAGTAGTATGACCCCGACGACAGGACGCAATCAGCCCCAGCATTTT
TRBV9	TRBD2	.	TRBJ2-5	CASSEGLSQETQYF	TGTGCCAGCAGCGAGGGACTAAGCCAAGAGACCCAGTACTTC
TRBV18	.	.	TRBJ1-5	CASSPGGYQPQHF	TGTGCCAGCTCACCAGGCGGATATCAGCCCCAGCATTTT
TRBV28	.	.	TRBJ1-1	CASSFIIWTPQPEAFF	TGTGCCAGCAGTTTTATAATCTGGACCCCTCAACCTGAAGCTTTCTTT
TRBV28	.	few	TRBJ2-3	CASSPFTDTQYF	TGTGCCAGCTCCCCCTTCACAGATACGCAGTATTTT
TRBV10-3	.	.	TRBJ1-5	CASGGLFNQPQHF	TGTGCCAGCGGGGGACTTTTCAATCAGCCCCAGCATTTT
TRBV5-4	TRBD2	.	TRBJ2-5	CASSRGLSQETQYF	TGTGCCAGCAGCAGGGGACTATCACAAGAGACCCAGTACTTC
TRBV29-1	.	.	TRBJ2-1	CSVERGHEQFF	TGCAGCGTTGAGCGAGGGCATGAGCAGTTCTTC
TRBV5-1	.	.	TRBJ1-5	CASSLEGDRPQHF	TGCGCCAGCAGCTTGGAGGGAGATAGGCCCCAGCATTTT
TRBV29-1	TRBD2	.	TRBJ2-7	CSVGLAGGSVEEQYF	TGCAGCGTTGGCCTAGCGGGGGGTTCGGTGGAAGAGCAGTACTTC
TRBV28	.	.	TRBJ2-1	CASSLRSWQGLDEQFF	TGTGCCAGCAGTTTACGTAGTTGGCAGGGTTTAGATGAGCAGTTCTTC
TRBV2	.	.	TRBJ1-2	CASSSQGRGGYTF	TGTGCCAGCAGTTCACAGGGTAGGGGTGGCTACACCTTC
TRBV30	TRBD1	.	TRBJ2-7	CAWSGTGSSYEQYF	TGTGCCTGGAGTGGGACAGGGTCCTCCTACGAGCAGTACTTC
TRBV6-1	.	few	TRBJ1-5	CASSRQSAQHF	TGTGCCAGCAGCCGACAGTCGGCCCAGCATTTT
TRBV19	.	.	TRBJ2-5	CASISGTSGGTQYF	TGTGCCAGTATTTCCGGGACGAGTGGAGGGACCCAGTACTTC
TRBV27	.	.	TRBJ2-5	CASSPLERFQETQYF	TGTGCCAGCAGTCCTCTAGAGAGATTTCAAGAGACCCAGTACTTC
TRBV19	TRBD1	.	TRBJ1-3	CASSFTGAGNTIYF	TGTGCCAGTAGTTTTACAGGGGCTGGAAACACCATATATTTT
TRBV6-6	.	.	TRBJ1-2	CASSPQSVPSGYTF	TGTGCCAGCAGTCCCCAATCGGTTCCCTCGGGCTACACCTTC
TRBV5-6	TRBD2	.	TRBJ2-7	CASSPGLGLGTYEQYF	TGTGCCAGCAGCCCCGGACTAGGATTAGGGACCTACGAGCAGTACTTC
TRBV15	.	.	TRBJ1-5	CATSGLHRELSNQPQHF	TGTGCCACCAGCGGTCTACACAGGGAATTGAGCAATCAGCCCCAGCATTTT
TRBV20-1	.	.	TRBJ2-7	CSARVGGEQYF	TGCAGTGCTAGAGTAGGGGGGGAACAGTACTTC
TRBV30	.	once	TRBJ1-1	CAWSVGLDTEAFF	TGTGCCTGGAGTGTGGGGTTGGACACTGAAGCTTTCTTT
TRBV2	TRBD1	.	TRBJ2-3	CASSEGTVRETDTQYF	TGTGCCAGCAGCGAAGGGACAGTCAGAGAAACAGATACGCAGTATTTT